Presented here are 23 T cell receptor beta chains from one specimen sequenced in a study of T cell repertoires in cytomegalovirus infection. Their target antigens are unknown. TCRdb analysed the reads with MiXCR anew, one entry per CDR3 protein. Altogether about 340,000 distinct CDR3 sequences are present, under 35% being singletons, with the ten largest covering over 15%. Source: cultured PBMCs, taken from culture after CMV antigen stimulation. These receptors originate from a human donor in good health (CMV status not recorded). Some clones in this sample may be carry-over from other donors' samples.

This clonotype was picked up a small number of times. V is TRBV6-8 and J is TRBJ1-1; 9 positions match TRBD1. The CDR3 runs 16 residues. The V segment lost 5 bases and the J segment 3 bases; nucleotides outside the gene matches: 10. Germline CDR1 MNHGY, CDR2 SAAAGT. CDR3 protein: CASSTRTGARYTEAFF. The CDR3 nucleotides are TGTGCCAGCAGTACCAGGACAGGGGCCAGGTACACTGAAGCTTTCTTT.

The chain couples TRBV7-2 to TRBJ2-7, with 10 nucleotides matching TRBD2. The CDR3 has 15 amino acids. The J segment lost 5 bases and the V segment lost 0 bases, leaving 4 bases of the junction unmatched. CDR1 and CDR2 (germline): SGHTA, FQGNSA. CDR3 in amino acids: CASSLATLAGNEQYF. For the CDR3, the DNA is TGTGCCAGCAGCTTAGCCACACTAGCGGGAAACGAGCAGTACTTC. The full variable domain, in which reference TRBV7-2 and TRBJ2-7 provide the parts outside the CDR3, is GAGVSQSPSNKVTEKGKDVELRCDPISGHTALYWYRQSLGQGLEFLIYFQGNSAPDKSGLPSDRFSAERTGGSVSTLTIQRTQQEDSAVYLCASSLATLAGNEQYFGPGTRLTVT.

This chain joins TRBV6-5 and TRBJ1-2; 8 bases align to TRBD1. V dropped 6 bases and J dropped 2; count of bases not matched to a gene: 11. Germline assignment: CDR1 MNHEY and CDR2 SVGAGI. This CDR3 spans 16 amino acids. CDR3 bases: TGTGCCAGCAGCCCCAATGCCTGGACAGGGAACTATGGCTACACCTTC. Translated, it gives CASSPNAWTGNYGYTF.

V and J are TRBV5-3 and TRBJ1-6; D is perhaps TRBD1 (6 bases). TRBV5-3 is annotated as an ORF whose role is uncertain. V was pared by 8 bases and J by 8 bases, with 14 bases between. The CDR3 has 13 residues. Here the CDR3 reads CASSKAGDSPLHF. The CDR3 coding sequence is TGTGCCAGCAGCAAGGCAGGGGATTCACCCCTCCACTTT.

The chain links TRBV7-6 to TRBJ1-1, with 8 nucleotides matching TRBD1. Trimming cost V 0 bases and J 0 bases; bases outside gene matches: 9. Germline loops: CDR1 SGHVS, CDR2 FNYEAQ. This CDR3 contains 18 residues. CDR3 sequence: CASSLAAGGTSLNTEAFF. The DNA for the CDR3 is TGTGCCAGCAGCTTAGCGGCAGGGGGCACCTCATTGAACACTGAAGCTTTCTTT.

Many counts were recorded for this clonotype. V gene TRBV7-9 combines with J gene TRBJ1-1; D unresolved. The CDR3 has 13 residues. V dropped 5 bases and J dropped 1 base, with 8 bases sitting between them. Germline CDR1 is SEHNR and CDR2 is FQNEAQ (reference sequence). CDR3 amino acids: CASSAWGNTEAFF. In DNA form, the CDR3 reads TGTGCCAGCAGCGCCTGGGGGAACACTGAAGCTTTCTTT.

CDR3 sequence reads: CASSKRNTIYF. CDR3 DNA sequence: TGTGCCAGCAGCAAAAGAAACACCATATATTTT. The gene calls are TRBV7-4 and TRBJ1-3; no definite D call. The V gene lost 5 bases and the J gene lost 5 bases, with 4 bases spanning the gap. Germline CDR1 and CDR2: SGHVT and SQSDAQ. The CDR3 length is 11 residues. Drawing the rest from reference TRBV7-4 and TRBJ1-3, the complete variable domain is GAGVSQSPRYKVAKRGRDVALRCDSISGHVTLYWYRQTLGQGSEVLTYSQSDAQRDKSGRPSGRFSAERPERSVSTLKIQRTEQGDSAVYLCASSKRNTIYFGEGSWLTVV.

The sample holds a few counts of this clonotype. The chain combines TRBV28 with TRBJ2-6; D is possibly TRBD1 (6 bases). Trimming took off 5 bases at V and 11 bases at J, with 13 bases between the two ends. The CDR3 has 13 residues. Per the germline V gene, CDR1 is MDHEN and CDR2 is SYDVKM. Written as DNA, the CDR3 is TGTGCCAGCAGTACCCACAGGGTTGACGTCCTGACTTTC. It yields the protein CASSTHRVDVLTF.

This clonotype occurred many times. This CDR3 is CASSLVRDFYNEQFF. The CDR3 nucleotides are TGTGCCAGCAGCTTAGTGAGGGACTTCTACAATGAGCAGTTCTTC. The chain recombines TRBV7-2 with TRBJ2-1; TRBD2 is a possible D gene (6 bases). V was cut by 1 base and J by 3 bases, with 10 bases left in between. CDR1 SGHTA and CDR2 FQGNSA come from the germline V gene. There are 15 residues in the CDR3.

The chain recombines TRBV19 with TRBJ1-1; 10 bases fit TRBD1. V lost 2 bases to trimming and J lost 5 bases; unmatched junction nucleotides: 11. This CDR3 has 17 residues. The germline gives CDR1 LNHDA, CDR2 SQIVND (reference sequence). CDR3 residues: CASSIRDRGRLKTEAFF. The CDR3 nucleotides are TGTGCCAGTAGTATAAGGGACAGGGGCCGACTAAAGACTGAAGCTTTCTTT. Full variable domain (rest looked up from reference TRBV19 and TRBJ1-1): DGGITQSPKYLFRKEGQNVTLSCEQNLNHDAMYWYRQDPGQGLRLIYYSQIVNDFQKGDIAEGYSVSREKKESFPLTVTSAQKNPTAFYLCASSIRDRGRLKTEAFFGQGTRLTVV.

This clonotype came up many times. The chain recombines TRBV7-8 with TRBJ2-1; tentative D call: TRBD2 (6 bases). Germline CDR1 SGHVS, CDR2 FQNEAQ. This CDR3 spans 17 amino acids. The V end was cut by 0 bases, the J end by 2 bases, with 14 bases between. In nucleotides, the CDR3 is TGTGCCAGCAGCTTAGCGCCAGCTAGCGTCGCCTACAATGAGCAGTTCTTC. Translation: CASSLAPASVAYNEQFF.

The genes are TRBV20-1 and TRBJ1-5; TRBD1 matches at 7 bases. The V segment lost 3 bases and the J segment 2 bases; nucleotides outside the gene matches: 4. The CDR3 runs 14 residues. Per germline, CDR1 DFQATT and CDR2 SNEGSKA (reference sequence). The CDR3 DNA is TGCAGTGCTAGCAAGCAGGGGGGCAATCAGCCCCAGCATTTT. Its translation: CSASKQGGNQPQHF.

V and J are TRBV9 and TRBJ2-5; tentative D call: TRBD2 (6 bases). Germline lookup yields CDR1 SGDLS and CDR2 YYNGEE. The CDR3 loop spans 13 amino acids. Trimming removed 2 bases at V and 5 bases at J, with 10 bases between. The CDR3 spells CASSVPGRETQYF. CDR3 sequence (DNA): TGTGCCAGCAGCGTCCCAGGGAGGGAGACCCAGTACTTC.

This clonotype has ten or more counts. The V call is TRBV7-2, the J call TRBJ2-7; maybe TRBD2 (6 bases). Trimming stripped 5 bases from V and 0 bases from J, with 11 bases between. Germline CDR1 is SGHTA and CDR2 is FQGNSA. CDR3 length equals 14 residues. CDR3 nucleotides: TGTGCCAGCAGCCTTAGCGGAAACTCCTACGAGCAGTACTTC. The encoded protein is CASSLSGNSYEQYF.

The V and J genes are TRBV7-3 and TRBJ2-3, with TRBD2 matching over 10 bases. There are 18 residues in the CDR3. Germline V gene data show CDR1 as SGHTA and CDR2 as FQGTGA. Trimming removed 1 base from V and 0 bases from J; junction bases left unmatched: 7. The CDR3 nucleotides read TGTGCCAGCAGCTTAAGGGCTAGCGGGGGAGCTAGCACAGATACGCAGTATTTT. Translated: CASSLRASGGASTDTQYF.

This clonotype occurred a few times. This chain connects TRBV12-3 or TRBV12-4 to TRBJ1-1, with D uncertain. CDR3 length: 13 amino acids. V was pared by 0 bases and J by 11 bases, with 13 bases between. This CDR3 is CASSLAHQIVAFF. CDR3 coding DNA: TGTGCCAGCAGTTTAGCTCACCAAATTGTGGCTTTCTTT.

The chain links TRBV28 to TRBJ1-1, with 8 bases aligning to TRBD1. Germline V gene lookup returns CDR1 MDHEN and CDR2 SYDVKM. The trim removed 0 bases at V and 6 bases at J, leaving 12 bases unmatched. The CDR3 is made up of 17 amino acids. This chain's CDR3 is CASSLWSDGQGRSEAFF. CDR3 nucleotide sequence: TGTGCCAGCAGTTTATGGTCAGATGGACAGGGTCGGTCTGAAGCTTTCTTT.

This clonotype occurred many times. This chain links TRBV7-2 with TRBJ2-1; 10 bases fit TRBD2. Per the germline V gene, CDR1 is SGHTA and CDR2 is FQGNSA. Losses at the gene ends were 5 bases for V and 7 bases for J; bases not matched to a gene: 8. This CDR3 comprises 15 residues. CDR3 bases: TGTGCCAGCAGCACTACTAGCGGGATTGCAAATGAGCAGTTCTTC. This sequence encodes CASSTTSGIANEQFF.

V and J are TRBV12-5 and TRBJ2-2; perhaps TRBD2 as D (5 bases). The CDR3 has 19 amino acids. Germline V lookup: CDR1 LGHNT, CDR2 FRNRAP. V was cut by 2 bases and J by 0 bases, with 19 bases left in between. This CDR3 is CASGLPVREEAPNTGELFF. CDR3 nucleotides: TGTGCTAGTGGTTTGCCAGTACGCGAGGAGGCCCCGAACACCGGGGAGCTGTTTTTT.

The chain links TRBV7-9 to TRBJ1-5, with no clear D. The CDR3 is 13 amino acids. V was pared by 1 base and J by 7 bases, with 8 bases between. Germline loops: CDR1 SEHNR, CDR2 FQNEAQ (reference sequence). Here the CDR3 reads CASSLEGGQPQHF. CDR3 DNA sequence: TGTGCCAGCAGCTTAGAAGGTGGGCAGCCCCAGCATTTT.

The chain links TRBV9 to TRBJ2-1; a weak D match, TRBD2 (5 bases). This CDR3 comprises 14 residues. The V end lost 0 bases, the J end lost 9 bases, and 13 bases lay between the germline ends. Per the germline V gene, CDR1 is SGDLS and CDR2 is YYNGEE. DNA of the CDR3: TGTGCCAGCAGCGTAGGATTAGCGTCTATTGAGCAGTTCTTC. Its translation: CASSVGLASIEQFF.

This clonotype was recorded many times. The chain uses TRBV19 and TRBJ2-7; 12 nucleotides line up with TRBD1. The V gene's germline CDR1 is LNHDA and CDR2 SQIVND (reference sequence). This CDR3 comprises 17 residues. The junction had 11 bases not matched to a gene; V was cut back by 2 bases and J by 6 bases. This chain's CDR3 is CASSILGTGTGGIEQYF. For the CDR3, the DNA is TGTGCCAGTAGTATATTGGGAACCGGGACAGGGGGCATCGAGCAGTACTTC.

J is TRBJ1-4 and V is TRBV7-9; TRBD1 agrees at 10 bases. The CDR3 is made up of 20 amino acids. The germline V gene encodes CDR1 SEHNR and CDR2 FQNEAQ (reference sequence). V lost 1 base, J lost 6 bases, and 17 bases stayed unmatched. The CDR3 here is CASSLVIIDYGGTGDEKLFF. The CDR3 bases are TGTGCCAGCAGCTTAGTCATCATCGACTACGGCGGGACAGGGGATGAAAAACTGTTTTTT.